This T cell receptor (beta chain) originates from a study of OX40 agonist ivuxolimab in advanced cancers. Looked up from germline, CDR1 is SGHRS and CDR2 is YFSETQ. Trimming pared 1 base from V and 3 bases from J, leaving 13 bases between. There are 16 residues in the CDR3. The assay was immunoSEQ multiplex PCR, and TCRdb's table has in-frame clones only and misses some. The sample shows about 60,000 clones, 80% to 90% of them seen only once. The J gene is TRBJ2-2, the V gene TRBV5-1, with D possibly TRBD2 on 6 matching bases. This TCR came from an adult with an advanced solid tumor such as melanoma, head and neck, liver or kidney cancer. This specimen was CD4+ or CD8+ T cells sorted from blood, taken in a trial of the OX40 agonist ivuxolimab. The CDR3 reads CASSLLYSGDTGELFF. The CDR3 nucleotides read TGCGCCAGCAGCTTGCTATATTCGGGGGACACCGGGGAGCTGTTTTTT.